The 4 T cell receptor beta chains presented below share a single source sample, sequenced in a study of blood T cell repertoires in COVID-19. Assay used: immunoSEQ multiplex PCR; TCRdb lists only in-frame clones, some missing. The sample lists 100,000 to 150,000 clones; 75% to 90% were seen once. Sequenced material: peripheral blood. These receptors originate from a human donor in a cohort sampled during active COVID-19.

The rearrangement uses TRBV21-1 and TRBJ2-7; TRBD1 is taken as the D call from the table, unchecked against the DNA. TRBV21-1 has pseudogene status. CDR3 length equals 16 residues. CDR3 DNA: TGTGCCAGCAGCAAAGAACCGCGGGACAGGGAGGACGAGCAGTACTTC. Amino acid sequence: CASSKEPRDREDEQYF.

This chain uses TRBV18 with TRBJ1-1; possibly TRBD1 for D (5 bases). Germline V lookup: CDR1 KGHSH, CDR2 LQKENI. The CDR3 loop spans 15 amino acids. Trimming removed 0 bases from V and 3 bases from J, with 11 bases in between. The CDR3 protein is CASSPPGGKDTEAFF. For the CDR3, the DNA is TGTGCCAGCTCACCACCTGGGGGGAAGGACACTGAAGCTTTCTTT.

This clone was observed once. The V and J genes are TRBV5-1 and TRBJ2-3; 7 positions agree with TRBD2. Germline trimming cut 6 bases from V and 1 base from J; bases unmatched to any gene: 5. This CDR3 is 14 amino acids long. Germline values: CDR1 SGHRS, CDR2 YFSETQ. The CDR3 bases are TGCGCCAGCACTATAGCGGGCCGCACAGATACGCAGTATTTT. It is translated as CASTIAGRTDTQYF. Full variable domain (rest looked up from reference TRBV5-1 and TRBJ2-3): KAGVTQTPRYLIKTRGQQVTLSCSPISGHRSVSWYQQTPGQGLQFLFEYFSETQRNKGNFPGRFSGRQFSNSRSEMNVSTLELGDSALYLCASTIAGRTDTQYFGPGTRLTVL.

CDR3 in amino acids: CASSEMRGQGSYEQYF. In DNA, the CDR3 is TGTGCCAGCAGTGAAATGAGGGGACAGGGGTCCTACGAGCAGTACTTC. The chain combines TRBV2 with TRBJ2-7; 10 nucleotides align to TRBD1. The germline V gene has CDR1 SNHLY and CDR2 FYNNEI. V shed 2 bases and J 1 base; nucleotides not matched to a gene: 5. The CDR3 has 16 residues.